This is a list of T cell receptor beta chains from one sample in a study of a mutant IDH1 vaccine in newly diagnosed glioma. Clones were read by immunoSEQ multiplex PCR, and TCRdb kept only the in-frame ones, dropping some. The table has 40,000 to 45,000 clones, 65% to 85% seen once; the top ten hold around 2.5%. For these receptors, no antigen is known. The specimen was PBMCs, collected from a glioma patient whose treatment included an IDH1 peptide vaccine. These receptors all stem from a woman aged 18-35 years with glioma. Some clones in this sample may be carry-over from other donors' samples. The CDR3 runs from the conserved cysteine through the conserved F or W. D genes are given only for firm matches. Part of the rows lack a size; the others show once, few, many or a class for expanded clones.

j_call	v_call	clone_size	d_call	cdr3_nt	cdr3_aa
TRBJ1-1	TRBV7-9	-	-	TGTGCCAGCAGCCCTAAAATAAGACAGAGCGCTGAAGCTTTCTTT	CASSPKIRQSAEAFF
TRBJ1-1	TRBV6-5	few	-	TGTGCCAGCAGTTATTCGGCCACTGAAGCTTTCTTT	CASSYSATEAFF
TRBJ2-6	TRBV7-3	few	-	TGTGCCAGCAGCTTAACCCCATTCTCTGGGGCCAACGTCCTGACTTTC	CASSLTPFSGANVLTF
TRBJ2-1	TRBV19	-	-	TGTGCCAGTAGTATAGGTATTAACGCCCGACCCACGTACAATGAGCAGTTCTTC	CASSIGINARPTYNEQFF
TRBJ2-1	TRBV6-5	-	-	TGTGCCAGCAGTACAGGGACCCACTCCTACAATGAGCAGTTCTTC	CASSTGTHSYNEQFF
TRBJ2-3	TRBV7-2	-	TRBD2	TGTGCCAGCAGCTTAGCCCCCTCGGGACTAGCGGGAGGAGGCGAAGATACGCAGTATTTT	CASSLAPSGLAGGGEDTQYF
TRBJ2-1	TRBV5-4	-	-	TGTGCCAGCAGCTTGGCTAGCGCGATCCGCATCAATGAGCAGTTCTTC	CASSLASAIRINEQFF
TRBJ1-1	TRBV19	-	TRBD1	TGTGCCAGTAGTACCCCGGACAGGGGGCATAGAGCTTTCTTT	CASSTPDRGHRAFF
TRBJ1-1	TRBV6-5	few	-	TGTGCCAGCAACCATCGTCGGGGGGTGGGCACTGAAGCTTTCTTT	CASNHRRGVGTEAFF
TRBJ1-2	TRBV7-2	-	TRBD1	TGTGCCAGCAGCGAGGGACAGGGAGCCCTCTATGGCTACACCTTC	CASSEGQGALYGYTF
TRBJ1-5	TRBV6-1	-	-	TGTGCCAGCAGTGCCACAGGGCTGGTTACCAATCAGCCCCAGCATTTT	CASSATGLVTNQPQHF
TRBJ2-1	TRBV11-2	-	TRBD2	TGTGCCAGCAGCCGGAGTAGCGGGAGGTCGGAGTTCTTC	CASSRSSGRSEFF
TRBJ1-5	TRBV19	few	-	TGTGCCAGTAGTATAGTGGATCAGCCCCAGCATTTT	CASSIVDQPQHF
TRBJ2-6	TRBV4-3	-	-	TGCGCCAGCAGCCAAGATACGGGGGCTGGGGCCAACGTCCTGACTTTC	CASSQDTGAGANVLTF
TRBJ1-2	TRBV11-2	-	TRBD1	TGTGCCAGCAGCCAAGTTCATCCCAGGCAGGGGGCGAGGAATGGCTACACCTTC	CASSQVHPRQGARNGYTF
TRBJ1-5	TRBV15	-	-	TGTGCCACCAGCAGAGATATTCCTCAGGATCAGCCCCAGCATTTT	CATSRDIPQDQPQHF
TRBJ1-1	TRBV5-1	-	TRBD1	TGCGCCAGCAGCACAAGACAGGGGGCCACTGAAGCTTTCTTT	CASSTRQGATEAFF
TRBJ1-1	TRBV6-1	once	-	TGTGCCAGCAGTGTGTTGAACAGGGAAGCTTTCTTT	CASSVLNREAFF
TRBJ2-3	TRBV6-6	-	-	TGTGCCAGCCAAGGGGGGATGATCGGGACGCAGTATTTT	CASQGGMIGTQYF
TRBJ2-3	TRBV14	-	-	TGTGCCAGCAGCCAAGAGCACCGGTACACAGATACGCAGTATTTT	CASSQEHRYTDTQYF
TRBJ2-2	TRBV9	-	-	TGTGCCAGCAGCCCAAAACGGCAGGCCACCGGGGAGCTGTTTTTT	CASSPKRQATGELFF
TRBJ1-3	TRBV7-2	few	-	TGTGCCAGCAGCCCCGTGGTGGGCAGGGGCGGAAACACCATATATTTT	CASSPVVGRGGNTIYF
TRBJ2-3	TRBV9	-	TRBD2	TGTGCCAGCAGCGCGACTAGCGGGACAGATACGCAGTATTTT	CASSATSGTDTQYF
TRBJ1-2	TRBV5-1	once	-	TGCGCCAGCAGCTTGGACAACGGGGGGAAAATCTATGGCTACACCTTC	CASSLDNGGKIYGYTF
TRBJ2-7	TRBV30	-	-	TGTGCCGTTGACCCCCAGCGGACCTACGAGCAGTACTTC	CAVDPQRTYEQYF
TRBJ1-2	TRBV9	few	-	TGTGCCAGCAGCGCCGACGCCCGGGACATGTGGTATGGCTACACCTTC	CASSADARDMWYGYTF
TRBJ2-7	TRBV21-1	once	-	TGTGCCAGCACACCCTCGACAGGTTATCCCTACGAGCAGTACTTC	CASTPSTGYPYEQYF
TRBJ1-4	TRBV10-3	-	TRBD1	TGTGCCATCAGCCTCCGGGCAGGGGGTGCAACTAATGAAAAACTGTTTTTT	CAISLRAGGATNEKLFF
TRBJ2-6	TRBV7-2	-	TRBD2	TGTGCCAGCAGCTACCCGGGACTAGCGGCCCCTGGGGCCAACGTCCTGACTTTC	CASSYPGLAAPGANVLTF
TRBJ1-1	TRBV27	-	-	TGTGCCAGCAGTCTTGGAGGGAACACTGAAGCTTTCTTT	CASSLGGNTEAFF
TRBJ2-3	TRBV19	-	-	TGTGCCAGTAGTCCGGGACACCCTAGCACAGATACGCAGTATTTT	CASSPGHPSTDTQYF
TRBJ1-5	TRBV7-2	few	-	TGTGCCAGCAGCTTGTGGGGGCTTGATCAGCCCCAGCATTTT	CASSLWGLDQPQHF
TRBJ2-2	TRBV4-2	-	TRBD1	TGTGCCAGCAGCCTCCGACGGGGACAGGGGAACACCGGGGAGCTGTTTTTT	CASSLRRGQGNTGELFF
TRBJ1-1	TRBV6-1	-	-	TGTGCCAGCAGTACCTACACGTACACTGAAGCTTTCTTT	CASSTYTYTEAFF
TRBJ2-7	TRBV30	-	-	TGTGCCTGGAGTGTCCCGGGCCAACGCAAGGACGAGCAGTACTTC	CAWSVPGQRKDEQYF
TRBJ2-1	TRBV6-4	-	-	TGTGCCAGCAGTGACTCGGGCATGAGCGATGAGCAGTTCTTC	CASSDSGMSDEQFF
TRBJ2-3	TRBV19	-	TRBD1	TGTGCCAGTACAAGTACGGACAGGGACCCTACCGCTAGCACAGATACGCAGTATTTT	CASTSTDRDPTASTDTQYF
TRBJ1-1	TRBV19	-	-	TGTGCCAGTAGTATGAAAGGGGCCCAGAACACTGAAGCTTTCTTT	CASSMKGAQNTEAFF
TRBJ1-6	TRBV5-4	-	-	TGTGCCAGCAGCGCCCGGGACAAGGATTCACCCCTCCACTTT	CASSARDKDSPLHF
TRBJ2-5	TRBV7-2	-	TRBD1	TGTGCCAGCAGCTTAGATGGGACAGGGTTAGAGACCCAGTACTTC	CASSLDGTGLETQYF
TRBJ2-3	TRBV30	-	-	TGTGCCTGGAGTCGGGCCGGGGGCACAGATACGCAGTATTTT	CAWSRAGGTDTQYF
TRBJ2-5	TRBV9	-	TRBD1	TGTGCCAGCAGCGTGGTCGGACAGGGCCAAGAGACCCAGTACTTC	CASSVVGQGQETQYF
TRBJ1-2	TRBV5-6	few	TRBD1	TGTGCCAGCAGCTTGGCCATGGCCAGGGGGGGCGGCTACACCTTC	CASSLAMARGGGYTF
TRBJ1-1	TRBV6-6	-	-	TGTGCCAGCAGCTTAGACACTGAAGCTTTCTTT	CASSLDTEAFF
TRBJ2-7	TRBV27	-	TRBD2	TGTGCCAGCAGTGGCAGACTAGCGGGCGGCAACGAGCAGTACTTC	CASSGRLAGGNEQYF
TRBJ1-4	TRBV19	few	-	TGTGCCGCCCCGGGACCCCGCGCCCCAAGGTGGGAAAAACTGTTTTTT	CAAPGPRAPRWEKLFF
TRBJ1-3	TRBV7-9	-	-	TGTGCCAGCAGCTTAGGGGTAACTGGAAACACCATATATTTT	CASSLGVTGNTIYF
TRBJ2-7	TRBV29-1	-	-	TGCAGCGTTAAAGGACAGATCTACGGGGAGCAGTACTTC	CSVKGQIYGEQYF
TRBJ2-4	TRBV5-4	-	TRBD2	TGTGCCAGCAGCTTGGGACCTAGCGGGAGGCGGGGGGAAAACATTCAGTACTTC	CASSLGPSGRRGENIQYF
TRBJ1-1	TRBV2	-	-	TGTGCCAGCCCGGGGGGCGGGAGCACTGAAGCTTTCTTT	CASPGGGSTEAFF
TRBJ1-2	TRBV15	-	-	TGTGCCACCAGCAGAGAAGGTCCTCGGGGCTACACCTTC	CATSREGPRGYTF
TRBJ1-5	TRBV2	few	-	TGTGCCAGTGAGGGGGATAGCAATCAGCCCCAGCATTTT	CASEGDSNQPQHF
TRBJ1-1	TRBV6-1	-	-	TGTGCCAGCAGTGGGGGGGGCGGATCCATGAACACTGAAGCTTTCTTT	CASSGGGGSMNTEAFF
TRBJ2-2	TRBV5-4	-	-	TGTGCCAGCAGCCTACAGGGTCCCGGGGAGCTGTTTTTT	CASSLQGPGELFF